This T cell receptor (beta chain) was captured in a study of blood T cell repertoires in COVID-19. This study enrolled people aged 18 to 89 from about 26 US geographic areas. Among Cohort 3 donors, those recovered had two negative PCRs, clearance, or symptom resolution. In the original processing: Amplifying reference gene primers gave estimates of nucleated cell counts. The repertoire was sequenced with immunoSEQ multiplex PCR; TCRdb's copy has only in-frame clones and lacks some. V, J and clone size are those of that table, while D and trimming were read from the DNA. The sample carries about 260,000 clones, 85% to 90% recorded once. The CDR3 totals 15 residues. V gave up 6 bases and J gave up 5 bases, with 19 bases separating them. Germline assignment: CDR1 MNHEY and CDR2 SVGAGI.

The rearrangement links TRBV6-5 to TRBJ1-2, with D uncertain. The sequenced material came from PBMCs or T cells enriched from blood (not recorded which). This receptor was obtained from a woman aged 18-29 years who had recovered from COVID-19. In nucleotides, the CDR3 is TGTGCCAGCAGGAAAGCGAGGGATATTGGGTATGGCTACACCTTC. This encodes CASRKARDIGYGYTF.